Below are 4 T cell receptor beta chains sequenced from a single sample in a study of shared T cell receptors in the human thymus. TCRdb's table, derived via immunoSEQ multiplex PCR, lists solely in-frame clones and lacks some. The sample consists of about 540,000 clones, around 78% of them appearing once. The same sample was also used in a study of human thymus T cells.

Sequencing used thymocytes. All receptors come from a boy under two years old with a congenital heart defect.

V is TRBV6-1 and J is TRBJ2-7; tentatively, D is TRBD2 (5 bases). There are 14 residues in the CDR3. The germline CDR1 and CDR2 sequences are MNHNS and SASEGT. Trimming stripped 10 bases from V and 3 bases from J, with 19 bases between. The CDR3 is CATRPSGSDYEQYF. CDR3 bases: TGTGCCACGCGGCCGTCGGGGTCCGACTACGAGCAGTACTTC.

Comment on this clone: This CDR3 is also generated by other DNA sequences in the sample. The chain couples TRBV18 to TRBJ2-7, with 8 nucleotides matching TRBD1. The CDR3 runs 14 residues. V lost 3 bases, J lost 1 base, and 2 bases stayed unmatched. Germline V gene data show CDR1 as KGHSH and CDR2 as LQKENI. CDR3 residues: CASSPGQGSYEQYF. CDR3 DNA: TGTGCCAGCTCACCCGGACAGGGTTCCTACGAGCAGTACTTC.

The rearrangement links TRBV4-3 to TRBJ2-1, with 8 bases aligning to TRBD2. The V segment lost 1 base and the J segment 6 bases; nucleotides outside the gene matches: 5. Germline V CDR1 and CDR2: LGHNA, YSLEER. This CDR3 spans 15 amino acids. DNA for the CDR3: TGCGCCAGCAGCCAAGCTCTTAGCGGGACCAATGAGCAGTTCTTC. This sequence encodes CASSQALSGTNEQFF.

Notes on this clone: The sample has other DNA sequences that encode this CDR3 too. CDR3 nucleotide sequence: TGTGCCAGCAGCAATCGGGACAGGGGGTCCTACGAGCAGTACTTC. This gives the protein CASSNRDRGSYEQYF. V usage is TRBV11-2 and J usage is TRBJ2-7; 11 bases match TRBD1. Trimming took 5 bases from V and 1 from J; bases not matched to a gene: 4. The CDR3 is 15 residues long. Germline values: CDR1 SGHAT, CDR2 FQNNGV.